This entry lists 32 T cell receptor beta chains sequenced from one sample in a study of human T cells and chemical hapten exposure. MiXCR, run by TCRdb on the RACE reads, gives a single entry per CDR3 protein. The sample gives just under 350,000 distinct CDR3 sequences, under 8% of which show up once; 7.5% to 9% is in the top ten. Documented time point: patch test 1, 2 weeks after DPC sensitization. Treatment of the sample: therapeutic diphenylcyclopropenone sensitization with weekly scalp DPC. The sample was whole blood, taken in connection with sensitization to the hapten diphenylcyclopropenone (DPC). All receptors come from a woman between 18 and 29 years old with alopecia areata. Some clones in this sample may be carry-over from other donors' samples.

This clonotype was counted between two and nine times. The chain couples TRBV4-3 to TRBJ1-5; tentative D call: TRBD1 (6 bases). V was clipped by 0 bases and J by 7 bases, with 10 bases between them. Germline V lookup: CDR1 LGHNA, CDR2 YSLEER. This CDR3 is 14 amino acids long. This CDR3 is CASSQEGGSQPQHF. The CDR3 bases are TGCGCCAGCAGCCAAGAAGGGGGAAGCCAGCCCCAGCATTTT.

V and J are TRBV7-6 and TRBJ2-7; D is undetermined. This CDR3 spans 14 amino acids. V was pared by 1 base and J by 5 bases, with 12 bases between. CDR1 is SGHVS and CDR2 is FNYEAQ in the germline V gene. In DNA, the CDR3 is TGTGCCAGCAGCTTAGTCGGTCTAGAGGACGAGCAGTACTTC. Its translation is CASSLVGLEDEQYF. The full variable domain, its missing parts supplied by reference TRBV7-6 and TRBJ2-7, is GAGVSQSPRYKVTKRGQDVALRCDPISGHVSLYWYRQALGQGPEFLTYFNYEAQQDKSGLPNDRFSAERPEGSISTLTIQRTEQRDSAMYRCASSLVGLEDEQYFGPGTRLTVT.

This clonotype was observed a handful of times. The V call is TRBV28, the J call TRBJ2-7, with 9 bases that match TRBD2. Germline values: CDR1 MDHEN, CDR2 SYDVKM. Trimming cost V 1 base and J 2 bases; bases outside gene matches: 3. The CDR3 spans 15 residues. CDR3 amino acids: CASSLSLAGPYEQYF. The DNA for the CDR3 is TGTGCCAGCAGTTTATCCCTAGCGGGGCCCTACGAGCAGTACTTC.

This clonotype was counted many times. The chain joins TRBV10-3 to TRBJ1-4; TRBD1 matches 7 bases. J lost 4 bases, V lost 10 bases, and 6 bases had no gene match. This CDR3 is 13 amino acids long. The germline CDR1 and CDR2 sequences are ENHRY and SYGVKD. CDR3: CATRDSLNEKLFF. The CDR3 bases are TGTGCCACCAGGGACAGCCTTAATGAAAAACTGTTTTTT.

This chain links TRBV6-6 with TRBJ1-2; D is possibly TRBD1 (6 bases). Germline V CDR1 and CDR2: MNHNY, SVGAGI (reference sequence). There are 15 residues in the CDR3. Trimming shortened V by 4 bases and J by 0 bases, and 12 bases separated the two germline ends. For the CDR3, the DNA is TGTGCCAGCAGTTCCGCGGGGGCCGCTAACTATGGCTACACCTTC. Translated: CASSSAGAANYGYTF.

The V gene is TRBV25-1, the J gene TRBJ1-1; the D is unclear. V was trimmed by 6 bases and J by 4 bases, leaving 9 bases between them. This CDR3 has 12 residues. CDR1 and CDR2 (germline): MGHDK, SYGVNS. The CDR3 bases are TGTGCCAGCAGGGGTATACGCACTGAAGCTTTCTTT. It specifies CASRGIRTEAFF.

This clonotype was observed a few times. The rearrangement uses TRBV20-1 and TRBJ1-1; no reliable D call. Germline loops: CDR1 DFQATT, CDR2 SNEGSKA (reference sequence). The CDR3 contains 13 residues. CDR3 region: CSAIGRSGTEAFF. The CDR3 bases are TGCAGCGCAATCGGACGTTCGGGAACTGAAGCTTTCTTT.

There are many counts of this clonotype. V usage is TRBV7-9 and J usage is TRBJ2-1; 8 positions agree with TRBD1. With V trimmed by 5 bases and J by 3 bases, 3 bases remained unmatched. This CDR3 has 14 residues. Germline-derived CDR1 and CDR2 are SEHNR and FQNEAQ (reference sequence). The CDR3 coding sequence is TGTGCCAGCAGCGACAGGGGAGACTACAATGAGCAGTTCTTC. It yields the protein CASSDRGDYNEQFF.

The table lists this clonotype with a few counts. The chain recombines TRBV25-1 with TRBJ1-6; no clear D gene. The CDR3 extends over 18 amino acids. Per germline, CDR1 MGHDK and CDR2 SYGVNS. Trimming cost V 1 base and J 3 bases, with 16 bases left between them. The DNA of the CDR3 is TGTGCCAGCAGTGAATTGGGTGGACGGGCCGGCTATAATTCACCCCTCCACTTT. This gives the protein CASSELGGRAGYNSPLHF.

At least ten counts were recorded for this clonotype. V gene TRBV20-1 combines with J gene TRBJ2-1; the match to TRBD1 covers 9 bases. V shed 3 bases and J 9 bases; nucleotides not matched to a gene: 12. Germline CDR1 DFQATT, CDR2 SNEGSKA (reference sequence). The CDR3 spans 15 residues. CDR3 sequence (DNA): TGCAGTGCTAGGGCCGGGACAGGGCTTCTAGGTGAGCAGTTCTTC. Its protein is CSARAGTGLLGEQFF.

A few counts support this clonotype. J is TRBJ1-5 and V is TRBV20-1, with D uncertain. Germline V gene lookup returns CDR1 DFQATT and CDR2 SNEGSKA (reference sequence). The CDR3 is 13 amino acids. V lost 1 base and J lost 6, with 10 bases in between. CDR3 sequence reads: CSARASETQPQHF. The CDR3 bases are TGCAGTGCTAGAGCTTCGGAGACTCAGCCCCAGCATTTT.

J is TRBJ1-1 and V is TRBV4-2; maybe TRBD1 (6 bases). The germline CDR1 and CDR2 sequences are LGHNA and YNFKEQ. The CDR3 has 16 amino acids. The V end was cut by 0 bases, the J end by 4 bases, with 15 bases between. CDR3: CASSQEDSLGGTEAFF. DNA for the CDR3: TGTGCCAGCAGCCAAGAGGACAGCTTGGGCGGCACTGAAGCTTTCTTT.

The chain is built from TRBV12-3 or TRBV12-4 and TRBJ2-4; a possible D gene is TRBD2 (5 bases). The ends were cut back, 3 bases at V and 0 bases at J, with 12 bases in the middle. The CDR3 is 16 residues long. CDR3 sequence (DNA): TGTGCCAGCAGTTTGCGGGTACCACTAGCCAAAAACATTCAGTACTTC. Its protein product is CASSLRVPLAKNIQYF.

This clonotype was seen many times. This chain uses TRBV12-3 or TRBV12-4 with TRBJ1-2; TRBD1 matches at 8 bases. The V gene end was trimmed by 6 bases and the J gene end by 5 bases; junction bases not matched to a gene: 8. There are 14 residues in the CDR3. The CDR3 coding sequence is TGTGCCAGCAGCCTGACAGGGGTCCCTTATGGCTACACCTTC. It translates to CASSLTGVPYGYTF.

The chain combines TRBV6-5 with TRBJ1-5; TRBD1 aligns across 9 bases. J lost 7 bases, V lost 9 bases, and 10 bases had no gene match. This CDR3 contains 14 residues. Germline CDR1 is MNHEY and CDR2 is SVGAGI. This CDR3 is CASSKVQGAQPQHF. The DNA for the CDR3 is TGTGCCAGTTCAAAAGTACAGGGGGCACAGCCCCAGCATTTT.

This clonotype was counted ten times or more. The chain recombines TRBV6-4 with TRBJ2-1; 15 bases agree with TRBD2. CDR1 MRHNA and CDR2 SNTAGT come from the germline V gene. V dropped 5 bases and J dropped 0; count of bases not matched to a gene: 5. CDR3 length equals 18 residues. The CDR3 bases are TGTGCCAGCAGTCCGGGACTAGCGGGGGGAAGCTCCTACAATGAGCAGTTCTTC. Amino acids: CASSPGLAGGSSYNEQFF.

J is TRBJ1-5 and V is TRBV5-6; a weak D match, TRBD1 (5 bases). Looked up from germline, CDR1 is SGHDT and CDR2 is YYEEEE. Trimming took 4 bases from V and 6 from J, leaving 20 bases between them. This CDR3 has 16 amino acids. The chain's CDR3 is CASSNHQGARGQPQHF. Written as DNA, the CDR3 is TGTGCCAGCAGCAATCATCAAGGGGCAAGGGGTCAGCCCCAGCATTTT.

This clonotype showed up just a few times. The V gene is TRBV7-2, the J gene TRBJ1-1; D gene ambiguous. Per the germline V gene, CDR1 is SGHTA and CDR2 is FQGNSA. This CDR3 has 15 amino acids. V lost 3 bases and J 1 base, leaving 12 bases between the germline ends. This chain's CDR3 is CASSFDSHRNTEAFF. The CDR3 DNA follows: TGTGCCAGCAGCTTTGACTCCCACCGGAACACTGAAGCTTTCTTT.

This clonotype was seen ten or more times. At one of its ends the junction is not consistent with the germline gene, which may arise from a read error. The chain has TRBV7-7 and TRBJ2-6; TRBD1 matches at 9 bases. This CDR3 comprises 17 residues. Germline lookup yields CDR1 SSHAT and CDR2 FNYEAQ (reference sequence). The CDR3 here is CASSPGQGLAGANVLTF. The DNA for the CDR3 is TGTGCTAGCAGCCCGGGACAGGGCTTAGCTGGGGCCAACGTCCTGACTTTC. The complete variable domain, with remaining parts taken from reference TRBV7-7 and TRBJ2-6, reads GAGVSQSPRYKVTKRGQDVTLRCDPISSHATLYWYQQALGQGPEFLTYFNYEAQPDKSGLPSDRFSAERPEGSISTLTIQRTEQRDSAMYRCASSPGQGLAGANVLTFGAGSRLTVL.

The chain uses TRBV27 and TRBJ2-4; D may be TRBD1 or TRBD2 (5 bases each). The CDR3 contains 17 residues. V lost 5 bases and J 1 base, leaving 18 bases between the germline ends. Germline V gives CDR1 MNHEY, CDR2 SMNVEV (reference sequence). For the CDR3, the DNA is TGTGCCAGCAGTGCAGGGTGGAGGAAGGCGGCCAAAAACATTCAGTACTTC. This translates into CASSAGWRKAAKNIQYF.

The rearrangement links TRBV20-1 to TRBJ2-2; unclear D gene. This CDR3 region has 16 residues. Germline V gene data show CDR1 as DFQATT and CDR2 as SNEGSKA (reference sequence). Trimming removed 0 bases from V and 1 base from J, with 12 bases in between. Here the CDR3 reads CSARDQTVGNTGELFF. For the CDR3, the DNA is TGCAGTGCTAGAGATCAGACTGTAGGGAACACCGGGGAGCTGTTTTTT.

This clonotype was seen repeatedly, ten times or more. The CDR3 nucleotides read TGTGCCAGCAGCTTAGGAGTCAATCAGCCCCAGCATTTT. Its protein product is CASSLGVNQPQHF. The gene calls are TRBV7-3 and TRBJ1-5; D not certain. Per germline, CDR1 SGHTA and CDR2 FQGTGA. The germline V and J ends were trimmed by 2 bases and 3 bases, with 5 bases remaining between them. CDR3 length: 13 amino acids.

V is TRBV20-1 and J is TRBJ1-5; D is unresolved. The CDR3 has 12 amino acids. V was clipped by 4 bases and J by 7 bases, with 11 bases between them. In germline, CDR1 is DFQATT, CDR2 SNEGSKA (reference sequence). CDR3 loop: CSATVSTQPQHF. As DNA, the CDR3 is TGCAGTGCTACCGTCTCCACCCAGCCCCAGCATTTT.

The chain joins TRBV20-1 to TRBJ1-2; D is undetermined. Trimming removed 2 bases from V and 4 bases from J, with 5 bases in between. Germline V gives CDR1 DFQATT, CDR2 SNEGSKA (reference sequence). The CDR3 spans 11 residues. CDR3 residues: CSARQSYGYTF. The CDR3 DNA reads as TGCAGTGCTAGACAGTCCTATGGCTACACCTTC.

This clonotype came up many times. V and J are TRBV20-1 and TRBJ2-7; TRBD1 matches 8 bases. Germline values: CDR1 DFQATT, CDR2 SNEGSKA (reference sequence). This CDR3 has 13 amino acids. The J segment lost 1 base and the V segment lost 5 bases, leaving 4 bases of the junction unmatched. The CDR3 is CSAARTGSYEQYF. The DNA of the CDR3 is TGCAGTGCTGCTCGGACAGGGTCCTACGAGCAGTACTTC.

CDR3 nucleotide sequence: TGTGCCAGCAGCTATAGTGGCGGGGACGCCTACGAGCAGTACTTC. Translated: CASSYSGGDAYEQYF. This chain connects TRBV7-2 to TRBJ2-7; possibly TRBD2 for D (6 bases). The length of the CDR3 is 15 residues. The germline V and J ends were trimmed by 4 bases and 2 bases, with 15 bases remaining between them. Germline CDR1 is SGHTA and CDR2 is FQGNSA.

This clonotype was seen repeatedly, ten times or more. The V and J genes are TRBV27 and TRBJ2-7, with D unclear. Germline V gives CDR1 MNHEY, CDR2 SMNVEV (reference sequence). This CDR3 comprises 13 residues. The V end was cut by 4 bases, the J end by 5 bases, with 12 bases between. The CDR3 region is CASSSIDQHEQYF. DNA for the CDR3: TGTGCCAGCAGTTCCATAGACCAGCACGAGCAGTACTTC.

This clonotype was counted a few times. A far larger clone is off by one base, so a read error is likely. The chain uses TRBV27 and TRBJ2-1; 7 bases are shared with TRBD1. Trimming took 2 bases from V and 4 from J; bases not matched to a gene: 2. The germline gives CDR1 MNHEY, CDR2 SMNVEV (reference sequence). This CDR3 is built from 14 residues. The CDR3 is CASSLGQEYNEQFF. The CDR3 coding sequence is TGTGCCAGCAGTTTAGGACAGGAGTACAATGAGCAGTTCTTC.

This clonotype was recorded many times. The rearrangement uses TRBV20-1 and TRBJ2-7; D is unclear. The CDR3 totals 12 residues. The V end lost 4 bases, the J end lost 0 bases, and 7 bases lay between the germline ends. Germline loops: CDR1 DFQATT, CDR2 SNEGSKA (reference sequence). CDR3 in amino acids: CSATRVSYEQYF. In nucleotides, the CDR3 is TGCAGTGCTACTCGGGTCTCCTACGAGCAGTACTTC.

The CDR3 is CASSHEPPGDRAWDEQFF. In nucleotides, the CDR3 is TGCGCCAGCAGCCACGAACCACCGGGAGACAGAGCCTGGGATGAGCAGTTCTTC. The chain joins TRBV4-3 to TRBJ2-1; TRBD2 is a possible D gene (6 bases). Germline V gene lookup returns CDR1 LGHNA and CDR2 YSLEER. This CDR3 is 18 amino acids long. Between the trimmed V and J ends, which lost 3 bases and 8 bases, there was a span of 26 bases.

This clonotype has at least ten counts. CDR3 DNA: TGTGCCAGCAGTTTAACTTGGGGACTGCAACAAATCACCGGGGAGCTGTTTTTT. Translated, it gives CASSLTWGLQQITGELFF. This chain connects TRBV28 to TRBJ2-2; D perhaps matches TRBD2 (6 bases). CDR3 length: 18 amino acids. Germline V gene sequence: CDR1 MDHEN, CDR2 SYDVKM. V lost 2 bases and J 4 bases, leaving 20 bases between the germline ends.

A remark on this clonotype: An end of the junction does not agree with germline; a read error may underlie this. This sequence joins TRBV20-1 and TRBJ2-3; D remains unclear. The V gene's germline CDR1 is DFQATT and CDR2 SNEGSKA (reference sequence). The CDR3 has 12 residues. The CDR3 here is CSARDSPGVGHF. CDR3 coding DNA: TGCAGTGCTAGAGATTCACCCGGAGTAGGGCATTTT.